This T cell receptor beta chain is drawn from a study of T cell responses to AZD1222 COVID-19 vaccine. The study's findings and limits: Per reports, nearly half of all spike-specific TCRs target regions that are unmutated in variants. Baseline seropositives among AZD1222 recipients totaled only 5 to 7.

The assay was immunoSEQ multiplex PCR, and TCRdb's table has in-frame clones only and misses some. In the table there are about 150,000 clones, roughly 88% of which are singletons. This CDR3 spans 17 amino acids. The V end was cut by 4 bases, the J end by 0 bases, with 14 bases between. Germline V gene data show CDR1 as SGHDT and CDR2 as YYEEEE. With regard to this clone: No antigen is known for it.

Timing groups of about 4 and about 12 weeks for second doses were pooled. Specimen: peripheral blood, collected 28 days after the second AZD1222 dose. The receptor was derived from an adult who received the AZD1222 COVID-19 vaccine. The V and J genes are TRBV5-6 and TRBJ1-6, with no clear D. The CDR3 DNA is TGTGCCAGCAGCCCGGTTGGTCGCGGCTCCTATAATTCACCCCTCCACTTT. It yields the protein CASSPVGRGSYNSPLHF.